The clone carrying this T cell receptor beta chain was counted once. Its antigen is not identified. The CDR3 is 16 residues long. V lost 2 bases to trimming and J lost 3 bases, with 15 bases between them. Germline loops: CDR1 SGHRS, CDR2 YFSETQ. This entry belongs to a study of blood T cells in healthy people across ages. Study-wide findings and caveats: Age brought a roughly linear fall in TCR beta diversity measured per million T cells.

For the second PCR, which ran for 7 to 11 cycles, a sample-barcoded 5' primer and a J-beta primer mix were used. Each cDNA molecule was tagged by a template-switch adaptor that had 12 random nucleotides. TCRdb redid the calling of the 5' RACE reads with MiXCR, one entry per CDR3 protein. The table shows 650,000 to 1,000,000 distinct CDR3 sequences, with about 37% occurring only once. The clonotype was recovered from a man between 18 and 35 years old in good health. V and J are TRBV5-1 and TRBJ1-5; D perhaps matches TRBD1 (5 bases). Material: blood. The CDR3 DNA sequence: TGCGCCAGCAGCTTCCGACAGCCACTCTCCAATCAGCCCCAGCATTTT. It is translated as CASSFRQPLSNQPQHF. The complete variable domain, with remaining parts taken from reference TRBV5-1 and TRBJ1-5, reads KAGVTQTPRYLIKTRGQQVTLSCSPISGHRSVSWYQQTPGQGLQFLFEYFSETQRNKGNFPGRFSGRQFSNSRSEMNVSTLELGDSALYLCASSFRQPLSNQPQHFGDGTRLSIL.